The 6 T cell receptor beta chains listed next were all sequenced from one sample in a study of blood T cells in healthy people across ages. Then a second PCR, running roughly 7 to 11 cycles, was carried out with a sample-barcoded 5' primer and a J-beta primer mix. From the 5' RACE reads, TCRdb called clonotypes with MiXCR, one entry per CDR3 protein. The sample contains 650,000 to 700,000 distinct CDR3 sequences, about 51% of which appear only once. Input material: blood. The receptor set was obtained from a woman aged 80 or over in good health.

The rearrangement uses TRBV20-1 and TRBJ2-4; D gene uncertain. This CDR3 is built from 12 residues. Germline loops: CDR1 DFQATT, CDR2 SNEGSKA (reference sequence). The V end was cut by 2 bases, the J end by 5 bases, with 7 bases between. The CDR3 DNA reads TGCAGTGCTAGACATTCCCAAAACATTCAGTACTTC. This codes for CSARHSQNIQYF.

This clonotype has only one observation. A much larger clone lies one base from this, so it may be a read error. The chain recombines TRBV3-1 with TRBJ2-5; 11 nucleotides agree with TRBD2. The germline CDR1 and CDR2 sequences are LGHDT and YNNKEL (reference sequence). CDR3 length: 16 amino acids. CDR3 sequence (DNA): TGTGCCAGCAGCCATCGGACTAGCGGGTATAGAGAGACCCGGTACTTC. This gives the protein CASSHRTSGYRETRYF.

This chain joins TRBV20-1 and TRBJ2-1; D assignment may be TRBD1 or TRBD2 (5 bases each). The germline gives CDR1 DFQATT, CDR2 SNEGSKA (reference sequence). CDR3 size: 12 residues. V dropped 6 bases and J dropped 9 bases, with 15 bases sitting between them. The CDR3 loop reads CSAPKPGREQFF. Written as DNA, the CDR3 is TGCAGTGCCCCAAAGCCGGGGCGTGAGCAGTTCTTC.

This chain joins TRBV7-2 and TRBJ1-4; TRBD1 agrees at 7 bases. CDR1 is SGHTA and CDR2 is FQGNSA in the germline V gene. J was trimmed by 4 bases and V by 5 bases; bases with no gene match: 10. The CDR3 covers 16 residues. The CDR3 nucleotides are TGTGCCAGCAGCCTAGGCCGACAGGGTTTTAATGAAAAACTGTTTTTT. Amino acid sequence: CASSLGRQGFNEKLFF.

This clonotype was recorded at least ten times. An end of the junction does not agree with germline; a read error may underlie this. The rearrangement joins TRBV7-2 to TRBJ2-5; D assignment may be TRBD1 or TRBD2 (5 bases each). This CDR3 is built from 16 residues. CDR1 SGHTA and CDR2 FQGNSA come from the germline V gene. CDR3 sequence reads: CASSLGRGRVQEAQYF. The DNA for the CDR3 is TGTGCCAGCAGCTTAGGCCGGGGCCGCGTTCAAGAGGCCCAGTACTTC.

J is TRBJ2-5 and V is TRBV5-1; weak D call: TRBD1 (7 bases). The J call is in doubt because the DNA end fits TRBJ2-7 better. The CDR3 totals 18 residues. Germline V lookup: CDR1 SGHRS, CDR2 YFSETQ. The DNA for the CDR3 is TGCGCCAGCAGCTTGGCGATACCTGGAGGGACAGATAACTACGAGCAGTACTTC. The encoded protein is CASSLAIPGGTDNYEQYF.